The present entry profiles one T cell receptor (beta chain) with its context. Noted time point: patch test 1, 2 weeks after DPC sensitization. Treatment given: therapeutic diphenylcyclopropenone sensitization with weekly scalp DPC. The record originates from a study of human T cells and chemical hapten exposure. Trimming pared 1 base from V and 4 bases from J, leaving 19 bases between. CDR3 length: 17 amino acids. Germline lookup yields CDR1 MGHRA and CDR2 YSYEKL. TCRdb reprocessed the RACE reads with MiXCR, giving one entry per CDR3 protein. The table lists more than 100,000 distinct CDR3 sequences, roughly an eighth of them singletons.

Sequencing was performed on whole blood, taken in connection with sensitization to the hapten diphenylcyclopropenone (DPC). V usage is TRBV4-1 and J usage is TRBJ1-2, with D possibly TRBD1 on 6 matching bases. This clonotype originated in a man aged 18 to 30 with alopecia areata. Some clones in this sample may be carry-over from other donors' samples. CDR3 amino acids: CASSQGFGQINSYGYTF. The CDR3 region has the DNA TGCGCCAGCAGCCAAGGATTTGGACAGATAAATTCCTATGGCTACACCTTC.